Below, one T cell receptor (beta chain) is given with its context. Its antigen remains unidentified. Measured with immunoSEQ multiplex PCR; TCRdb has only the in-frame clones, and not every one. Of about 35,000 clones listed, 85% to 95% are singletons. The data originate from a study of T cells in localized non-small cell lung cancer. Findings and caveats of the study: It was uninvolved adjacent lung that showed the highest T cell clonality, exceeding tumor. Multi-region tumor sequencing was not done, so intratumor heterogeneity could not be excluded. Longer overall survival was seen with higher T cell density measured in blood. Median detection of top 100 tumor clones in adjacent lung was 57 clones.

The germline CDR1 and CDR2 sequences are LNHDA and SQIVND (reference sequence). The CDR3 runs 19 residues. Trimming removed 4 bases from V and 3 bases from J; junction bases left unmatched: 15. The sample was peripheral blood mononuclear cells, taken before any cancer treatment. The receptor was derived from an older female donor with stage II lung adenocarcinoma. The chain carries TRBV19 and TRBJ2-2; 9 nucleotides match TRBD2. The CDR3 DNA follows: TGTGCCAGTAGTACCCTCCGTGAGCGGGGGGACCTTCACACCGGGGAGCTGTTTTTT. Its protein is CASSTLRERGDLHTGELFF.